This entry concerns a single T cell receptor (beta chain). The antigen it binds to is not known. Base qualities are not recorded, but no much larger clone differs from it by a single base. TRB CDR3 regions were amplified from genomic DNA with the immunoSEQ two-step multiplex PCR at survey-level depth. Synthetic inline TR CDR3 controls covering all V-J pairings were spiked into each PCR to estimate template counts and remove amplification bias. Reads were processed so that amplification and sequencing bias were reduced, and quantification was performed against synthetic TR CDR3 analogs. As for the original processing: Raw data were processed in ImmunoSEQ Analyzer, with out-of-frame sequences and CDR3s containing stop codons removed, and gene names were assigned according to IMGT nomenclature. Repertoire diversity was summarized as normalized Shannon entropy, defined as 1 minus Pielou's evenness. Only TRB sequences sharing the V gene, the J gene and the CDR3 were counted as identical. Public PML clonotypes were CDR3s shared by two or more PML-onset samples but absent earlier, in controls, and in public databases. Positional CDR3 amino acid composition was analyzed in Skylign with the observed count method. This is the immuneACCESS table as TCRdb keeps it, with only in-frame sequences that have V and J called. A part of the clones is gone; compared with another copy, unresolved V genes explain less than half, and the rest is unexplained. V and J calls and clone size are as listed in that table; D and trimming were resolved from the DNA. A total of some 28,000 clones appear in this sample, 85% of them only once. The ten largest clones take up roughly 12% of the sample.

The sample originates from a study of multiple sclerosis patients with progressive multifocal leukoencephalopathy (dated by TCRdb to between 2018 and 2021). For context, the study as a whole: Peripheral T and B cells were examined in MS patients who went on to develop PML (4 under natalizumab, 1 after alemtuzumab) as well as in treated patients who did not. From before therapy, through 6 and 12 months, up to PML onset, two natalizumab-treated patients who later developed PML were tracked longitudinally. The study aimed to detect JC virus-specific or public T-cell expansions arising at the time of PML onset. Study-wide conclusions, independent of this receptor: Analysis was restricted to peripheral blood, although for natalizumab-associated PML, cerebrospinal fluid or brain lymphocytes might be more informative. TRB clones above 0.5% frequency appeared only in PML patients, but expanded clones at PML onset were already present before and during natalizumab therapy. When PML developed, neither common TRBV or TRBJ gene usage nor preferential TRBV-TRBJ pairings were detected. Because the cohort was small and descriptive, it remained unclear whether the findings reflect JC virus infection or general immunocompromise. Most PML patients had lower normalized Shannon entropy, suggesting less diverse TRB repertoires, while values in the natalizumab-treated controls sat near 1.

CDR1 SGHRS and CDR2 YFSETQ were looked up in the germline V gene. V is shortened by 3 bases, J by 2 bases, and the region joining them spans 11 bases. Counted from cysteine to phenylalanine, this CDR3 has 14 amino acids. The CDR3 DNA has 42 bases and is translated from base 1. The time point label, as the study defines it: time of PML onset. The sample's treatment or condition label, in plain terms: on natalizumab therapy at sampling. Diagnosis of PML was based on clinical and MRI findings and confirmed by finding JC virus DNA in cerebrospinal fluid. In the natalizumab-treated patients, PML developed after between 16 and 56 months of natalizumab therapy. Interferon beta had previously been received by all listed patients, and all PML patients were female. T3 blood samples were collected at the time of PML onset. Ficoll-Hypaque density gradient centrifugation was used to isolate peripheral blood mononuclear cells.

This receptor was taken from a woman in her 30s with progressive multifocal leukoencephalopathy. The sequence is built from TRBV5-1 and TRBJ1-2, and possibly TRBD1, on 6 matching bases. This specimen was PBMCs, taken from a patient treated with natalizumab. The nucleotides are TGCGCCAGCAGCTGGGGGCATTCGAACTATGGCTACACCTTC. This translates into CASSWGHSNYGYTF.